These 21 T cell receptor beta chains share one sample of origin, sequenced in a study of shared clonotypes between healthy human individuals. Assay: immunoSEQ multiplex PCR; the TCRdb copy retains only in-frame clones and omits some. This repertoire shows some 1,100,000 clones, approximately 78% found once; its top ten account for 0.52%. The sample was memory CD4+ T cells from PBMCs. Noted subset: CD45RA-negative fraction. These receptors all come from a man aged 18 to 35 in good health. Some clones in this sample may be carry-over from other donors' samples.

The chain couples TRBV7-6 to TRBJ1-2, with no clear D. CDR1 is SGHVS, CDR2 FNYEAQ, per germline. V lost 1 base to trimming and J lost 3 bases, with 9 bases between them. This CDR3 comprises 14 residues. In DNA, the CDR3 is TGTGCCAGCAGCTTAGATACGGGGTACTATGGCTACACCTTC. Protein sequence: CASSLDTGYYGYTF.

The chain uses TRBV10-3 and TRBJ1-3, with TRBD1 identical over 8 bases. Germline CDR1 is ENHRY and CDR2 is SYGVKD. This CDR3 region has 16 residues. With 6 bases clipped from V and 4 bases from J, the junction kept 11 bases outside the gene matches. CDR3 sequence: CAISQQGARTGNTIYF. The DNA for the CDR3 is TGTGCCATCAGCCAGCAGGGGGCCCGTACCGGAAACACCATATATTTT.

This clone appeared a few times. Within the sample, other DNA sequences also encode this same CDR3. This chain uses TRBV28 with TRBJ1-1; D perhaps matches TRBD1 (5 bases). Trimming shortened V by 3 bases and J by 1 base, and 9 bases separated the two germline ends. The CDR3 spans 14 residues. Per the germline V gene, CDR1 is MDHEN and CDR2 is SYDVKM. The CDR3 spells CASSFQGTNTEAFF. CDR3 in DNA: TGTGCCAGCAGTTTTCAGGGAACGAACACTGAAGCTTTCTTT.

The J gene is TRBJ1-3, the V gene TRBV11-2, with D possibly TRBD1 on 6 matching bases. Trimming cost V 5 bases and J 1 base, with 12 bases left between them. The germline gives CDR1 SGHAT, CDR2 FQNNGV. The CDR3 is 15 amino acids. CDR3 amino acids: CASSGTGFSGNTIYF. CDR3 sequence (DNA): TGTGCCAGCAGCGGCACAGGGTTTTCTGGAAACACCATATATTTT.

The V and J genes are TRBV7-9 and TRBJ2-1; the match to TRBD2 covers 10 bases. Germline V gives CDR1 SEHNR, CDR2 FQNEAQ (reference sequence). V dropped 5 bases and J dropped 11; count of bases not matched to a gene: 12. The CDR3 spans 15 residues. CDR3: CASSPGTSAKPKQFF. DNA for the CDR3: TGTGCCAGCAGCCCCGGGACTAGCGCCAAACCCAAGCAGTTCTTC.

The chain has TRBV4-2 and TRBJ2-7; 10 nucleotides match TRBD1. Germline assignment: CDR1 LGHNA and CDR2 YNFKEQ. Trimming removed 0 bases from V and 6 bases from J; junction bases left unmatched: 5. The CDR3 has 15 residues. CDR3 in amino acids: CASSQDWDRGSEQYF. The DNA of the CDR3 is TGTGCCAGCAGCCAAGATTGGGACAGGGGTTCCGAGCAGTACTTC.

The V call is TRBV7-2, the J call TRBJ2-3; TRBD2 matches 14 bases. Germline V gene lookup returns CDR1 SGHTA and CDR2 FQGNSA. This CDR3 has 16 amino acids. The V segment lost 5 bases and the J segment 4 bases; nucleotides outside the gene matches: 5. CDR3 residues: CASSRLAGGFPDTQYF. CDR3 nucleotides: TGTGCCAGCAGCAGACTAGCGGGAGGGTTCCCAGATACGCAGTATTTT.

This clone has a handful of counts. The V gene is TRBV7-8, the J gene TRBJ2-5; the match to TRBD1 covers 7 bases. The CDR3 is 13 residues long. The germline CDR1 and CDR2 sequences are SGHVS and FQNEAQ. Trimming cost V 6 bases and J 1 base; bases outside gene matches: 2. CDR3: CASSRDSQETQYF. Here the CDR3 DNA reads TGTGCCAGCAGTCGGGACAGCCAAGAGACCCAGTACTTC.

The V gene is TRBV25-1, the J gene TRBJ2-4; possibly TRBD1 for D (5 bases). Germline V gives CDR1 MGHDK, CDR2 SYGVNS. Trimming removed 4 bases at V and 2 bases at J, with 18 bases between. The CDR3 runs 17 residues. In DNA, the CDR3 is TGTGCCAGCAGTGGTTCGTGGGGCCCGGAAACCAAAAACATTCAGTACTTC. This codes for CASSGSWGPETKNIQYF.

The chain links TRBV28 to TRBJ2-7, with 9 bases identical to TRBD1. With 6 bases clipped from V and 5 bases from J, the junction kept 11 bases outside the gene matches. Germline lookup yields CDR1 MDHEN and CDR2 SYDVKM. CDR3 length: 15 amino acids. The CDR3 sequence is CASRSPGTGSDEQYF. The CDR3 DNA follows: TGTGCCAGCAGGTCCCCCGGGACAGGGTCTGACGAGCAGTACTTC.

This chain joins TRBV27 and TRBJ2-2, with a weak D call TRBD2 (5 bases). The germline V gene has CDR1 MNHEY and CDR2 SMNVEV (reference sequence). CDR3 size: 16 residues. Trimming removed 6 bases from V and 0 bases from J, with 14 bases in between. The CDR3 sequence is CASRSERLANTGELFF. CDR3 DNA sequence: TGTGCCAGCAGAAGTGAGCGGTTAGCGAACACCGGGGAGCTGTTTTTT.

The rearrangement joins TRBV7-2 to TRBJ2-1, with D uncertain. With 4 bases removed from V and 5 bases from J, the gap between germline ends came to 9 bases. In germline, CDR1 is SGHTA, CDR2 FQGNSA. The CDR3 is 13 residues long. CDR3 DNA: TGTGCCAGCAGCTACAGAGGAAACAATGAGCAGTTCTTC. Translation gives CASSYRGNNEQFF.

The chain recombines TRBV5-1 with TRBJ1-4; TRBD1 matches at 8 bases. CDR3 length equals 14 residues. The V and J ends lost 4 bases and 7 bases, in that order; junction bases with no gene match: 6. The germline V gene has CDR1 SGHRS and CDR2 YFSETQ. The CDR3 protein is CASSLGTGAEKLFF. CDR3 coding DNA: TGCGCCAGCAGCCTCGGGACAGGAGCTGAAAAACTGTTTTTT.

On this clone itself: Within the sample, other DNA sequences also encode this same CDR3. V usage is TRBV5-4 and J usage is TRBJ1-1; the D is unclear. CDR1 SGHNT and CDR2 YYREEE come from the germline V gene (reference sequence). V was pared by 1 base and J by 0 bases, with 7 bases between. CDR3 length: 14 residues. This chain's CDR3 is CASSLNRMNTEAFF. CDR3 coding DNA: TGTGCCAGCAGCTTGAATAGAATGAACACTGAAGCTTTCTTT.

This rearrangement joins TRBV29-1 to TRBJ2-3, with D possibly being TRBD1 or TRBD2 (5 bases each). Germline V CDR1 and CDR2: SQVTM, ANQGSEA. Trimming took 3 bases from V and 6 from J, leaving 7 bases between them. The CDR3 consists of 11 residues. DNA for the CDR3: TGCAGCGTTGACGAGGGGGATACGCAGTATTTT. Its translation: CSVDEGDTQYF.

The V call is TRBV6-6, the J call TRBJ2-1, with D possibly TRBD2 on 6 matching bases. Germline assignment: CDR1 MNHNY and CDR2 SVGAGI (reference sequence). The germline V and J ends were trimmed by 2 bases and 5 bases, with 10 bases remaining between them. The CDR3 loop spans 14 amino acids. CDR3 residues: CASSYVSGDNEQFF. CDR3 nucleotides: TGTGCCAGCAGTTACGTTAGCGGAGACAATGAGCAGTTCTTC.

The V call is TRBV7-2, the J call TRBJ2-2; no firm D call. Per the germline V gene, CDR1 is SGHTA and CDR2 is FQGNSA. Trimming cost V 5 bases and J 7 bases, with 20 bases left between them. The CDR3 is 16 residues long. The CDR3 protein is CASSPNVGLLGGELFF. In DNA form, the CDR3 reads TGTGCCAGCAGCCCCAATGTAGGGCTACTGGGCGGGGAGCTGTTTTTT.

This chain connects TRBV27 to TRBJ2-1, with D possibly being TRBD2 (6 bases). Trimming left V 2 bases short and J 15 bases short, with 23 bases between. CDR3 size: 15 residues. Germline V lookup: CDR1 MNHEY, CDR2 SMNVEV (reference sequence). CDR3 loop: CASSLLAGSSGLWFF. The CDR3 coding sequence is TGTGCCAGCAGTTTACTAGCCGGGAGCAGTGGCCTCTGGTTCTTC.

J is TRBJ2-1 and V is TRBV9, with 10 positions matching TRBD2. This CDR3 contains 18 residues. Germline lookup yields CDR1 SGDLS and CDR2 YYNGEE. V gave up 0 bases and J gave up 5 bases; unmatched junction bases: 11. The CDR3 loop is CASSVVGFTSGANNEQFF. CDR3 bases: TGTGCCAGCAGCGTAGTGGGATTTACTAGCGGGGCTAACAATGAGCAGTTCTTC.

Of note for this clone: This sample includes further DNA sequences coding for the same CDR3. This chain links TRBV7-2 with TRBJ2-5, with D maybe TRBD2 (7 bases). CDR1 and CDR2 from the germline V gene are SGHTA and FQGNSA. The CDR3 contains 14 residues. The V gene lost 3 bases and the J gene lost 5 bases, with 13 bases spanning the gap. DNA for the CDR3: TGTGCCAGCAGCTTCCAGGGAGGGGGGGAGACCCAGTACTTC. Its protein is CASSFQGGGETQYF.

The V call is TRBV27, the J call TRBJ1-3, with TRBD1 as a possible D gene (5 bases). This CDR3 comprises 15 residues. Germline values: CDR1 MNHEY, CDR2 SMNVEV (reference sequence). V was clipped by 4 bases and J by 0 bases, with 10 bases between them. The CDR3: CASSSRQFSGNTIYF. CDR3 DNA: TGTGCCAGCAGTTCAAGACAGTTCTCTGGAAACACCATATATTTT.